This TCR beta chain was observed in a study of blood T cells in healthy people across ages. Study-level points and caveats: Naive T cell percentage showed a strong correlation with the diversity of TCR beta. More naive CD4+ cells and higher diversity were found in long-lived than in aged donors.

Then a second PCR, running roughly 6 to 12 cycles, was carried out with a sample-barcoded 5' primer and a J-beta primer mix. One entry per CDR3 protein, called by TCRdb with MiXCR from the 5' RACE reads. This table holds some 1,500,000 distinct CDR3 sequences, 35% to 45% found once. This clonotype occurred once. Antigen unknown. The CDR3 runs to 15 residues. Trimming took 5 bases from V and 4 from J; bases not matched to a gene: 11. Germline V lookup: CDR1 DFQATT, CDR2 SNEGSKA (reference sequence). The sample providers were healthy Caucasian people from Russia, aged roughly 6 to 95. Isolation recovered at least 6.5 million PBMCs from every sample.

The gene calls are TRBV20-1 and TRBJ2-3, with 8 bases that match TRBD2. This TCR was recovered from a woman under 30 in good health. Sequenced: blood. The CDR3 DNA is TGCAGTGCTCCCCCCCGCGGGAGGTACTCAGATACGCAGTATTTT. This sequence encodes CSAPPRGRYSDTQYF.